Described below is a single TCR beta chain sequence and its context. This CDR3 is 15 amino acids long. The V gene's germline CDR1 is SGHNT and CDR2 YENEEA. Losses at the gene ends were 4 bases for V and 0 bases for J; bases not matched to a gene: 4. The sample comes from a study of control samples from healthy donors and cancer patients. Repertoires were generated with immunoSEQ multiplex PCR, while TCRdb's copy carries only in-frame clones and drops some. Among roughly 120,000 clones listed, around 88% were seen once. The rearrangement uses TRBV11-3 and TRBJ2-7; TRBD1 agrees at 9 bases. The clonotype comes from a man in his forties in good health. Sequencing was performed on blood. Here the CDR3 reads CASSSDRGNSYEQYF. In DNA, the CDR3 is TGTGCCAGCAGCTCGGACAGGGGAAACTCCTACGAGCAGTACTTC. Full variable domain (missing parts from reference TRBV11-3 and TRBJ2-7): EAGVVQSPRYKIIEKKQPVAFWCNPISGHNTLYWYLQNLGQGPELLIRYENEEAVDDSQLPKDRFSAERLKGVDSTLKIQPAELGDSAVYLCASSSDRGNSYEQYFGPGTRLTVT.